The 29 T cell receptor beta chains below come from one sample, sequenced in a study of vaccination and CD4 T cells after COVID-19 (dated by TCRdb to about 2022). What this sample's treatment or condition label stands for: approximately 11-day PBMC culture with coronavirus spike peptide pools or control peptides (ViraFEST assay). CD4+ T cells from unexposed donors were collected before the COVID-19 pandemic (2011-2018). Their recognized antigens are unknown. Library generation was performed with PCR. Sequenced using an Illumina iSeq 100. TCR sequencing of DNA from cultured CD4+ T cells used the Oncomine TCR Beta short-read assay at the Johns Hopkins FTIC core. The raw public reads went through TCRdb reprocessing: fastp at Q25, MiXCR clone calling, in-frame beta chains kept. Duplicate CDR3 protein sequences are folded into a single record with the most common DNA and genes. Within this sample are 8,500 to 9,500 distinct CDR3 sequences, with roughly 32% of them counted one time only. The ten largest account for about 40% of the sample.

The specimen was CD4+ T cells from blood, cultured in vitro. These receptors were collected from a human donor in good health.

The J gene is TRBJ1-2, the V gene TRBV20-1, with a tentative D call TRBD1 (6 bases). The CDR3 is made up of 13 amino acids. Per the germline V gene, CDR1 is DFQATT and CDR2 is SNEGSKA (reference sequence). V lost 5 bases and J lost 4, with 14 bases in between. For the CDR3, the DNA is TGCAGTGCTCTAAGTACAGGGAGCTATGGCTACACCTTC. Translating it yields CSALSTGSYGYTF.

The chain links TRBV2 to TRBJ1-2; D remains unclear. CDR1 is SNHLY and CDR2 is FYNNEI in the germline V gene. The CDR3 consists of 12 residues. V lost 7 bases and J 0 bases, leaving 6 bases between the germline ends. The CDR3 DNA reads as TGTGCCAGCAATAAAGCTAACTATGGCTACACCTTC. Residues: CASNKANYGYTF. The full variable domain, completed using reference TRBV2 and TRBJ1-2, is EPEVTQTPSHQVTQMGQEVILRCVPISNHLYFYWYRQILGQKVEFLVSFYNNEISEKSEIFDDQFSVERPDGSNFTLKIRSTKLEDSAMYFCASNKANYGYTFGSGTRLTVV.

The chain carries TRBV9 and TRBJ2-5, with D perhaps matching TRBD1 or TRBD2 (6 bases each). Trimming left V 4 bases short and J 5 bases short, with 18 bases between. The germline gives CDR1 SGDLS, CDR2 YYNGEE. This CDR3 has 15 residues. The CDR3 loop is CASSPRWGAGETQYF. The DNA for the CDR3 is TGTGCCAGCAGCCCTAGGTGGGGGGCCGGGGAGACCCAGTACTTC.

DNA of the CDR3: TGTGCCAGCAGTTACGTCGGGACAGGAAACTACGAGCAGTACTTC. This gives the protein CASSYVGTGNYEQYF. This chain links TRBV6-5 with TRBJ2-7, with 8 bases identical to TRBD1. The CDR3 totals 15 residues. The junction had 6 bases not matched to a gene; V was cut back by 2 bases and J by 3 bases. CDR1 and CDR2 from the germline V gene are MNHEY and SVGAGI.

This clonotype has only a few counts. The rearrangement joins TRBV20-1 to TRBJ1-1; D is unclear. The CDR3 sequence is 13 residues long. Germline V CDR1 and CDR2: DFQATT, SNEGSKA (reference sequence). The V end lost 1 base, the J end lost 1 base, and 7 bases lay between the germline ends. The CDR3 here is CSARVGQNTEAFF. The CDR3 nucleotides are TGCAGTGCTAGAGTAGGCCAGAACACTGAAGCTTTCTTT.

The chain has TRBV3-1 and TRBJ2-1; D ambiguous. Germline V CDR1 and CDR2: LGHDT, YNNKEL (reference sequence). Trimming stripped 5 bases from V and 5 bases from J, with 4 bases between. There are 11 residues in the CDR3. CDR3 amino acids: CASSTDNEQFF. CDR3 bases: TGTGCCAGCAGCACCGACAATGAGCAGTTCTTC.

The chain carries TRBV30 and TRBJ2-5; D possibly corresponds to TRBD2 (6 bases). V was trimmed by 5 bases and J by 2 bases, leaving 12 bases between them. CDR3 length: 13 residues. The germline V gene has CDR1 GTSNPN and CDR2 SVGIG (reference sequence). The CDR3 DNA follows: TGTGCCTGGGAGGAGGGGATACAAGAGACCCAGTACTTC. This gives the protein CAWEEGIQETQYF.

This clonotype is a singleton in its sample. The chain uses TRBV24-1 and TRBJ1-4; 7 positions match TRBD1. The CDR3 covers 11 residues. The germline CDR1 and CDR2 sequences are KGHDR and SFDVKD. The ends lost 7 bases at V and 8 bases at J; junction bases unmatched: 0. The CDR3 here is CATRDREKLFF. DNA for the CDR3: TGTGCCACCAGGGACAGGGAAAAACTGTTTTTT.

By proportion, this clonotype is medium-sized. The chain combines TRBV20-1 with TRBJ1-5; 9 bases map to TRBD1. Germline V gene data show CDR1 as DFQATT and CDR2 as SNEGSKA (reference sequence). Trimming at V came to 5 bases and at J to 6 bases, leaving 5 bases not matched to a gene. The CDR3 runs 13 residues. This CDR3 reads CSAGQGPSQPQHF. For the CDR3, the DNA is TGCAGTGCTGGACAGGGGCCCAGTCAGCCCCAGCATTTT.

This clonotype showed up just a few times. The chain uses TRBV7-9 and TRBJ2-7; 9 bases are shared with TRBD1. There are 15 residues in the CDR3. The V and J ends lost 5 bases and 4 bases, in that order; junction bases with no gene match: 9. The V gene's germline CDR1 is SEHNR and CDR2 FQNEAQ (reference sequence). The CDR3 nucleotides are TGTGCCAGCAGCCTAACCCCGACAGGGGGTTACGAGCAGTACTTC. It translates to CASSLTPTGGYEQYF.

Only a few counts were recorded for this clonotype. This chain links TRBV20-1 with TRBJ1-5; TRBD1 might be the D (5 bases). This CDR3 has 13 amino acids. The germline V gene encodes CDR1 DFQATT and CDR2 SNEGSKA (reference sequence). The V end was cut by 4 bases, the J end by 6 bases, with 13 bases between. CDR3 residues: CSAKEQDPQPQHF. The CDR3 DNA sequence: TGCAGTGCTAAAGAACAGGACCCTCAGCCCCAGCATTTT.

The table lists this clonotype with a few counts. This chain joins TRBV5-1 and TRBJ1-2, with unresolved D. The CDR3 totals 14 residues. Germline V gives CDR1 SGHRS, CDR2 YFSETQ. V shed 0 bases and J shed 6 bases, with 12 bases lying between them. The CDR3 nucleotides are TGCGCCAGCAGCTTGGGGACTCCCGGCGATGGCTACACCTTC. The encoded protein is CASSLGTPGDGYTF. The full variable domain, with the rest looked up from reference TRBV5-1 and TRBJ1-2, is KAGVTQTPRYLIKTRGQQVTLSCSPISGHRSVSWYQQTPGQGLQFLFEYFSETQRNKGNFPGRFSGRQFSNSRSEMNVSTLELGDSALYLCASSLGTPGDGYTFGSGTRLTVV.

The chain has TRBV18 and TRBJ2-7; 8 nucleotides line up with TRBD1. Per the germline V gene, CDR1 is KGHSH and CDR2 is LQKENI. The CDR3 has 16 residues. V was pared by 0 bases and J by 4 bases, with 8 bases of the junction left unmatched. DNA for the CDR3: TGTGCCAGCTCACCACCGGGCGGACAGGGAACATACGAGCAGTACTTC. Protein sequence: CASSPPGGQGTYEQYF.

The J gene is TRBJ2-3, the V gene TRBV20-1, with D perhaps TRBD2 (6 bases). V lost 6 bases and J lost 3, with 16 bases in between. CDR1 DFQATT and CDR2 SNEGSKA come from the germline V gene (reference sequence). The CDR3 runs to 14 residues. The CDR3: CSAGAAGGTDTQYF. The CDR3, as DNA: TGCAGTGCGGGTGCCGCTGGGGGGACAGATACGCAGTATTTT.

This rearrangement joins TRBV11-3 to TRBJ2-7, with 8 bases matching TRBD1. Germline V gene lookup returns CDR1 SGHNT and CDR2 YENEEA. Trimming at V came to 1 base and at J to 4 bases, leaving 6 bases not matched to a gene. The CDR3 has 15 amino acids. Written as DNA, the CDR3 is TGTGCCAGCAGCTTAGCTGGGACAGGAGGTTACGAGCAGTACTTC. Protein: CASSLAGTGGYEQYF.

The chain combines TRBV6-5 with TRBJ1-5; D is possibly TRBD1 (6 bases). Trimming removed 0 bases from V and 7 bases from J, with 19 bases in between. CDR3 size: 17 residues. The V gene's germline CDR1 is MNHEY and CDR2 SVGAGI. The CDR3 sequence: CASSYSLKDKGGQPQHF. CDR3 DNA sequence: TGTGCCAGCAGTTACTCGTTGAAGGATAAGGGGGGGCAGCCCCAGCATTTT.

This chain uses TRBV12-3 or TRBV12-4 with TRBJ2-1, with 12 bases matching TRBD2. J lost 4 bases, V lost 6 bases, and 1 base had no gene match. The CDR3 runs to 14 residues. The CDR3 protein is CASRGTSGYNEQFF. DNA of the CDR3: TGTGCCAGCAGGGGGACTAGCGGGTACAATGAGCAGTTCTTC.

In DNA, the CDR3 is TGTGCCAGCAGTGAAGTAGGAGAACAGGCGTCGTACGAGCAGTACTTC. Residues: CASSEVGEQASYEQYF. This chain joins TRBV6-1 and TRBJ2-7; possibly TRBD1 for D (5 bases). The CDR3 loop spans 16 amino acids. From germline, CDR1 is MNHNS and CDR2 SASEGT. V was clipped by 1 base and J by 4 bases, with 17 bases between them.

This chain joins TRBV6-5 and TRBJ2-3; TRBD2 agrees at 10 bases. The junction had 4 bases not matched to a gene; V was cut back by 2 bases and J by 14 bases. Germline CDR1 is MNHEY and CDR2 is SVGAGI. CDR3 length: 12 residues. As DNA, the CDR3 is TGTGCCAGCAGTTACGAGCGGGGGGGCTGGTATTTT. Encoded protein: CASSYERGGWYF.

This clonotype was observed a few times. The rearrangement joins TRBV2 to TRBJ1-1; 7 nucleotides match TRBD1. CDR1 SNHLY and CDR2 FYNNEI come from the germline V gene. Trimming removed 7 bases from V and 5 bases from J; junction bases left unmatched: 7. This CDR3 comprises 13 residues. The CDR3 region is CASIKGARTEAFF. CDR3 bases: TGTGCCAGCATCAAGGGGGCTAGGACTGAAGCTTTCTTT. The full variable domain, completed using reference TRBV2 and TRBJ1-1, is EPEVTQTPSHQVTQMGQEVILRCVPISNHLYFYWYRQILGQKVEFLVSFYNNEISEKSEIFDDQFSVERPDGSNFTLKIRSTKLEDSAMYFCASIKGARTEAFFGQGTRLTVV.

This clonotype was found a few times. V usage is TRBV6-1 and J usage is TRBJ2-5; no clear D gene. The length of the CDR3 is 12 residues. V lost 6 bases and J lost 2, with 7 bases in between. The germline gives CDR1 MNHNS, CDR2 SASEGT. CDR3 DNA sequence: TGTGCCAGCAGGGCAGCTCAAGAGACCCAGTACTTC. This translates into CASRAAQETQYF.

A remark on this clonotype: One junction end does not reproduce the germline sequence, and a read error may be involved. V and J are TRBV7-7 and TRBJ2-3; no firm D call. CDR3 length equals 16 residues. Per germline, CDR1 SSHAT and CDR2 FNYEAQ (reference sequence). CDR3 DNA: TGTGCTAGCAGCTTAGGAAACTACCCTAGCACAGATACGCAGTATTTT. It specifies CASSLGNYPSTDTQYF.

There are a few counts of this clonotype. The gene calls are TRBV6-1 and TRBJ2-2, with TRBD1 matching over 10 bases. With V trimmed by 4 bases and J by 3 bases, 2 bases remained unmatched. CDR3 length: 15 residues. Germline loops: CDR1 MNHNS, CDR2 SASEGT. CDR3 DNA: TGTGCCAGCAGTGTCGGGACAGGGGACACCGGGGAGCTGTTTTTT. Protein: CASSVGTGDTGELFF.

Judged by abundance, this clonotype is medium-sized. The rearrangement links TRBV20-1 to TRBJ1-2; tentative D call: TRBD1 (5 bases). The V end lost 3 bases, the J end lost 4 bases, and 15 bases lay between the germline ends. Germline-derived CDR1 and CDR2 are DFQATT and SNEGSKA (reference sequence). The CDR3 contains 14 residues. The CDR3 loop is CSASPSGGSYGYTF. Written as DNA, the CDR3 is TGCAGTGCTAGCCCATCGGGGGGGAGCTATGGCTACACCTTC.

This CDR3 is CASSLSTGGVGEQYF. The CDR3 DNA reads as TGCGCCAGCAGCTTGTCTACAGGGGGGGTTGGCGAGCAGTACTTC. The chain combines TRBV5-1 with TRBJ2-7, with a tentative D call TRBD1 (8 bases). This CDR3 has 15 residues. The V gene's germline CDR1 is SGHRS and CDR2 YFSETQ. The V end lost 1 base, the J end lost 6 bases, and 17 bases lay between the germline ends.

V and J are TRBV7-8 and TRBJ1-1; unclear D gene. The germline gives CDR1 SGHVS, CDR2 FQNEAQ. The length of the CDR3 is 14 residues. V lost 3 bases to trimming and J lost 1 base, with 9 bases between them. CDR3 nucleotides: TGTGCCAGCAGCTTGATAGGACCGAACACTGAAGCTTTCTTT. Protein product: CASSLIGPNTEAFF.

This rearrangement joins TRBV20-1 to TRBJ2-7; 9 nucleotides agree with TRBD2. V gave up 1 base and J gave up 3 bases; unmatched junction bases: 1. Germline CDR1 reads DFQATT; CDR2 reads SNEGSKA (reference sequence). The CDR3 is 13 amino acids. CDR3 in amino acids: CSARVLAGYEQYF. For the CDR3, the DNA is TGCAGTGCTAGAGTACTAGCGGGCTACGAGCAGTACTTC.

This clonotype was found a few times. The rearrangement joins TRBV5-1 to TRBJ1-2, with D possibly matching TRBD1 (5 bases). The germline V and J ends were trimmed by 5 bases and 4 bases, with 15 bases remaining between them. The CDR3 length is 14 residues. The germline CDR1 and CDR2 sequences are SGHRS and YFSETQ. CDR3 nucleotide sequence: TGCGCCAGCAGTTCTGGCACAGGAGCCTATGGCTACACCTTC. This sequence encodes CASSSGTGAYGYTF.

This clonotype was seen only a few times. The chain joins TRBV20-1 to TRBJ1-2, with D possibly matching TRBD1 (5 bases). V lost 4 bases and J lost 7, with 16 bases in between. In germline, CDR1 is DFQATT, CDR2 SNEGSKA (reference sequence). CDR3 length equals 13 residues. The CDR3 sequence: CSAMGTPEIGYTF. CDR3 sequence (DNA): TGCAGTGCTATGGGGACGCCTGAGATTGGCTACACCTTC.